In its sample, the clone carrying this T cell receptor beta chain was seen many times. This sample was taken from a study of T cells in Graves' hyperthyroidism and ophthalmopathy. TCR beta CDR3 region amplification was performed from RNA transcripts. HTBI primers were employed in a first-round RT-PCR of the TCR CDR3. TCRdb re-called the multiplex PCR reads with MiXCR, one entry per CDR3 protein. Of about 510,000 distinct CDR3 sequences in the sample, around 15% were seen once. V lost 5 bases and J lost 3; bases outside the gene matches: 6. CDR3 length equals 15 residues. Germline V gene sequence: CDR1 SGHTA, CDR2 FQGNSA.

V and J are TRBV7-2 and TRBJ2-1; 8 positions agree with TRBD2. This TCR was recovered from a woman aged 40 to 49 with Graves' hyperthyroidism. The sample taken for sequencing was blood. CDR3 coding DNA: TGTGCCAGCAGCCGTCCGGGACTAGTCTACAATGAGCAGTTCTTC. Translated: CASSRPGLVYNEQFF.